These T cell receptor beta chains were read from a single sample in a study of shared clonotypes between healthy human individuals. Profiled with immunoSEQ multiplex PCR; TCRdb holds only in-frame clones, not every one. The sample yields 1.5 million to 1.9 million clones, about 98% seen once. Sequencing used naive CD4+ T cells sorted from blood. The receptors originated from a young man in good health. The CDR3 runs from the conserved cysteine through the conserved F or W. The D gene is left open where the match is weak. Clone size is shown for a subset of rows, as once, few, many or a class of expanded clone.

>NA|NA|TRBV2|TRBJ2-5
CASSAGMAETQYF
TGTGCCAGCAGTGCCGGGATGGCAGAGACCCAGTACTTC
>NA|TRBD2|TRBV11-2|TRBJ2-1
CASSYPSGRVEQFF
TGTGCCAGCAGCTACCCTAGCGGGAGGGTTGAGCAGTTCTTC
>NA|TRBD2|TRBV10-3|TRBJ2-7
CAINRAGGPYEQYF
TGTGCCATCAACCGAGCGGGAGGGCCTTACGAGCAGTACTTC
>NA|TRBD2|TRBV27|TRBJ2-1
CASSIDRGLAGDIPEQFF
TGTGCCAGCAGTATCGACAGGGGACTAGCGGGAGACATACCTGAGCAGTTCTTC
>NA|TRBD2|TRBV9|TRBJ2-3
CASSVGGRAGSDTQYF
TGTGCCAGCAGCGTAGGCGGGAGGGCCGGGTCCGATACGCAGTATTTT
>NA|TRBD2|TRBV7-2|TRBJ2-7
CASSVQGTSGSREQYF
TGTGCCAGCAGCGTGCAAGGAACTAGCGGGAGTCGTGAGCAGTACTTC
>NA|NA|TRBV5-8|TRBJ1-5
CASSLLGQPQHF
TGTGCCAGCAGCCTCCTAGGTCAGCCCCAGCATTTT
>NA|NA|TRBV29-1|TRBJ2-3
CSVGPGDTQYF
TGCAGCGTTGGCCCGGGAGATACGCAGTATTTT
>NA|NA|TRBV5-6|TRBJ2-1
CASSLAVGEQFF
TGTGCCAGCAGCTTGGCAGTGGGTGAGCAGTTCTTC
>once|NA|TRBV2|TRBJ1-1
CASCLSETEAFF
TGTGCCTCCTGCTTGTCGGAAACTGAAGCTTTCTTT
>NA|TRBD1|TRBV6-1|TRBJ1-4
CASTRQGNEKLFF
TGTGCCAGCACCCGACAGGGTAATGAAAAACTGTTTTTT
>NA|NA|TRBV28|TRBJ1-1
CASTQGGTSTEAFF
TGTGCCAGCACCCAGGGTGGGACGTCCACTGAAGCTTTCTTT
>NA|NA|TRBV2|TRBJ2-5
CASSLKSRWETQYF
TGTGCCAGCAGTCTTAAATCTAGGTGGGAGACCCAGTACTTC
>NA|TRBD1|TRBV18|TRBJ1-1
CASSPNFPQGAGTEAFF
TGTGCCAGCTCACCAAATTTCCCCCAGGGGGCAGGAACTGAAGCTTTCTTT
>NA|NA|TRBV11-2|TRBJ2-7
CASSSGRGTVAYEQYF
TGTGCCAGCAGCTCAGGACGCGGGACAGTAGCCTACGAGCAGTACTTC
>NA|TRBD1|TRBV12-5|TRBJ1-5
CASGWTGWNSNQPQHF
TGTGCTAGTGGATGGACAGGGTGGAATAGCAATCAGCCCCAGCATTTT
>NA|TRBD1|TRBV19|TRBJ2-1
CASSTGTVYNEQFF
TGTGCCAGTAGTACGGGGACAGTCTACAATGAGCAGTTCTTC
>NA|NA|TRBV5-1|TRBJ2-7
CASSLVLGGSNYEQYF
TGCGCCAGCAGCTTGGTTTTGGGAGGATCTAACTACGAGCAGTACTTC
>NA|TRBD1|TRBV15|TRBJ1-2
CATGGGWDRGPTGYTF
TGTGCCACCGGGGGAGGCTGGGACAGGGGGCCAACTGGCTACACCTTC
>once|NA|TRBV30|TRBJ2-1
CAWSPTGRDPTFF
TGTGCCTGGAGTCCGACGGGGCGGGACCCCACGTTCTTC
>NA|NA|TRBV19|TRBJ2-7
CASSISHLLAYEQYF
TGTGCCAGTAGTATTTCCCACCTCCTAGCATACGAGCAGTACTTC
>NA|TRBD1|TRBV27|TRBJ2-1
CASSFRTGPPSYNEQFF
TGTGCCAGCAGTTTCAGGACAGGTCCTCCATCCTACAATGAGCAGTTCTTC
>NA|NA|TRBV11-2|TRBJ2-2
CASRRPGRGGTGELFF
TGTGCCAGCAGACGTCCGGGAAGGGGAGGAACCGGGGAGCTGTTTTTT
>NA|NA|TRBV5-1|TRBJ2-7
CASSFGRNQGGEQYF
TGCGCCAGCAGCTTTGGACGGAATCAAGGGGGGGAGCAGTACTTC
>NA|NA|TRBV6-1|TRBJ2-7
CASSETGWTYEQYF
TGTGCCAGCAGTGAAACAGGGTGGACCTACGAGCAGTACTTC
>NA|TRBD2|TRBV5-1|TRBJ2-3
CASSLLAESTDTQYF
TGCGCCAGCAGCTTGCTAGCGGAGAGCACAGATACGCAGTATTTT
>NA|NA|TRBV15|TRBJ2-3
CATSREGTGGSATDTQYF
TGTGCCACCAGCAGAGAGGGGACAGGCGGGAGTGCCACAGATACGCAGTATTTT
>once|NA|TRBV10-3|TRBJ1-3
CAISESASGNTIYF
TGTGCCATCAGTGAGTCTGCGTCAGGAAACACCATATATTTT
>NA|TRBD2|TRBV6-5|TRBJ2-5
CATRRGQETQYF
TGTGCCACCAGGCGGGGGCAAGAGACCCAGTACTTC
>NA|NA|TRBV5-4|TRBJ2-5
CASSQKTAFQETQYF
TGTGCCAGCAGCCAGAAGACAGCATTCCAAGAGACCCAGTACTTC
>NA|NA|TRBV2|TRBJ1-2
CASIQEGMTNYGYTF
TGTGCCAGCATTCAGGAGGGCATGACTAACTATGGCTACACCTTC
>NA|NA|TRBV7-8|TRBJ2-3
CASSPLAASTDTQYF
TGTGCCAGCAGCCCGCTAGCAGCTAGCACAGATACGCAGTATTTT
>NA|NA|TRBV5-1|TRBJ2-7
CASSYYSKVGYEQYF
TGCGCCAGCAGCTACTACAGTAAGGTGGGCTACGAGCAGTACTTC
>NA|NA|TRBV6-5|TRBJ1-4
CASRKGTMHEKLFF
TGTGCCAGCAGAAAAGGGACGATGCACGAAAAACTGTTTTTT
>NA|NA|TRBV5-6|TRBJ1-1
CASSLALGPSDTEAFF
TGTGCCAGCAGCTTGGCCCTCGGCCCATCGGACACTGAAGCTTTCTTT
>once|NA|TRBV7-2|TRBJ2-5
CASSLYRQETQYF
TGTGCCAGCAGCTTATACCGGCAAGAGACCCAGTACTTC
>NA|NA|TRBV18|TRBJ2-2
CASSPQRDTGELFF
TGTGCCAGCTCACCCCAAAGGGATACCGGGGAGCTGTTTTTT
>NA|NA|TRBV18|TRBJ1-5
CASSPFQQGDQPQHF
TGTGCCAGCTCACCATTTCAACAGGGAGACCAGCCCCAGCATTTT
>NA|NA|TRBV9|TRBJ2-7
CASRVERGAYEQYF
TGTGCCAGCAGGGTAGAGAGGGGAGCCTACGAGCAGTACTTC
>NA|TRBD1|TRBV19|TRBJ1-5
CASSIVGQGGNQPQHF
TGTGCCAGTAGTATCGTGGGACAGGGGGGCAATCAGCCCCAGCATTTT
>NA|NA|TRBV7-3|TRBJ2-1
CASSLSAGSYNEQFF
TGTGCCAGCAGCTTGTCGGCTGGATCCTACAATGAGCAGTTCTTC
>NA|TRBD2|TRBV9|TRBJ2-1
CASSVGGLAGNEQFF
TGTGCCAGCAGCGTAGGGGGACTAGCGGGAAATGAGCAGTTCTTC
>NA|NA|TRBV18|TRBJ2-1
CASSPKSASAHNEQFF
TGTGCCAGCTCACCAAAAAGTGCTAGCGCCCACAATGAGCAGTTCTTC
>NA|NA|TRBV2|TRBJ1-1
CASSWGSAFF
TGTGCCAGCTCGTGGGGATCGGCTTTCTTT
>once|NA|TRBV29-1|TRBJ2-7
CSVRGGAYEQYF
TGCAGCGTTAGGGGTGGTGCGTACGAGCAGTACTTC
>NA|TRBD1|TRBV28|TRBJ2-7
CASRGQGVREGYF
TGTGCCAGCCGTGGACAGGGGGTCCGCGAGGGGTACTTC
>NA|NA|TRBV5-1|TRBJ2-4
CASSVYRVGDIQYF
TGCGCCAGCAGCGTATACAGGGTGGGAGACATTCAGTACTTC
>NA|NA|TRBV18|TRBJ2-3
CASSPTVTDTQYF
TGTGCCAGCTCACCAACAGTCACAGATACGCAGTATTTT
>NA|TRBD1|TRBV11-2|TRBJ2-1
CASSSLLPGQGANEQFF
TGTGCCAGCAGCTCCCTACTCCCGGGACAGGGGGCAAATGAGCAGTTCTTC
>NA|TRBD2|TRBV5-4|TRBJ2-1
CASSLARGGANYNEQFF
TGTGCCAGCAGCTTGGCCCGGGGGGGAGCGAACTACAATGAGCAGTTCTTC
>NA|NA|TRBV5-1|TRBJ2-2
CASSTFGQSGELFF
TGCGCCAGCAGCACCTTCGGACAGTCCGGGGAGCTGTTTTTT
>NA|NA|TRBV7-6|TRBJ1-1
CASSLRTRVADTEAFF
TGTGCCAGCAGCTTGAGGACGAGGGTCGCGGACACTGAAGCTTTCTTT
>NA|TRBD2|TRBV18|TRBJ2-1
CASSPGLAGDNEQFF
TGTGCCAGCTCACCAGGACTAGCGGGGGACAATGAGCAGTTCTTC
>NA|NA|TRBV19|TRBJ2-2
CASSIIGGSNTGELFF
TGTGCCAGTAGTATTATCGGGGGCAGCAACACCGGGGAGCTGTTTTTT
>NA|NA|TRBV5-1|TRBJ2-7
CASSLKFGVGEQYF
TGCGCCAGCAGCTTGAAGTTCGGGGTAGGCGAGCAGTACTTC
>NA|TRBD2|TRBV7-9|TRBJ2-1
CASRRLAGNEQFF
TGTGCCAGCAGGCGACTAGCGGGGAATGAGCAGTTCTTC
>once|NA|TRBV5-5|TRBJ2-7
CASSWTTTGPLNEQYF
TGTGCCAGCAGCTGGACTACGACAGGGCCGCTGAACGAGCAGTACTTC
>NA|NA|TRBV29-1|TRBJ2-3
CSVDPTGSQYF
TGCAGCGTTGACCCGACAGGTTCGCAGTATTTT
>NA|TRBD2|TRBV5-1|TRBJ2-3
CASSSRTSGTDTQYF
TGCGCCAGCAGCTCCCGGACTAGCGGCACAGATACGCAGTATTTT
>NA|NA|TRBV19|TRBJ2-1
CASKGRTGNEQFF
TGTGCCAGTAAGGGCCGGACGGGCAATGAGCAGTTCTTC